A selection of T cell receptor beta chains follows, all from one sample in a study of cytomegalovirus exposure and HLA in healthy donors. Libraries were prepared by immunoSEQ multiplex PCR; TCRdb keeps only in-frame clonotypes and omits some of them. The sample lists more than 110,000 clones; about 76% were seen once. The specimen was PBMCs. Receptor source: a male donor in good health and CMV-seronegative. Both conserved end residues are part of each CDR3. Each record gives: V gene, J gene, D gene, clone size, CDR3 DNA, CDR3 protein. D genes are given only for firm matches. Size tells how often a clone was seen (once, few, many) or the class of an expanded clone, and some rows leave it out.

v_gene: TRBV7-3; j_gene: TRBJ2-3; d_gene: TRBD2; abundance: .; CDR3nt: TGTGCCAGCAGCTCAGCAGGACTAGCGGGAGGGATGCAGTATTTT; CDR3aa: CASSSAGLAGGMQYF
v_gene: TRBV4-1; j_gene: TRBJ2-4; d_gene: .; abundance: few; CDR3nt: TGCGCCAGCAGCCAAGATGGGGCAGGGCTCAAAAACAGTCAGTACTTC; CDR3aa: CASSQDGAGLKNSQYF
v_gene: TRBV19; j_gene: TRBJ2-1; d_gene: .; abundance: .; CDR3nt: TGTGCCAGTAGTATTTATAGCTCGGATGAGCAGTTCTTC; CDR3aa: CASSIYSSDEQFF
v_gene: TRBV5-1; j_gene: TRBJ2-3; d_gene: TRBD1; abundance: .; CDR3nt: TGCGCCAGCAGCGCCAACAGGGACAGAACCACAGATACGCAGTATTTT; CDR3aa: CASSANRDRTTDTQYF
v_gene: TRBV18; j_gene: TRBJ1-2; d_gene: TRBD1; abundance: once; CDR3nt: TGTGCCAGCTCACCACGTGGGGGACAGGGTAATGGCTACACCTTC; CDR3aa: CASSPRGGQGNGYTF
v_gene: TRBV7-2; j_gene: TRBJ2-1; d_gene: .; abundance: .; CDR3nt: TGTGCCAGCAGCAGCAGGGTTAACAATGAGCAGTTCTTC; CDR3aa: CASSSRVNNEQFF
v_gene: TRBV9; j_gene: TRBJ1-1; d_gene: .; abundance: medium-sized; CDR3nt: TGTGCCAGCAGCACGAGTACAGGCCAGGGTTCGGAGGCTTTCTTT; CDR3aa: CASSTSTGQGSEAFF
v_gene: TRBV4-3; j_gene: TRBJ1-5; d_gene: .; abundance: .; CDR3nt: TGCGCCAGCAGCCAAGAGGCCAGGGTCAATCAGCCCCAGCATTTT; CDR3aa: CASSQEARVNQPQHF
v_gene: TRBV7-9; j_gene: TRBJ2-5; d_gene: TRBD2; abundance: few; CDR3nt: TGTGCCAGCAGGTGGGAGGGCGGGGAGACCCAGTACTTC; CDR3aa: CASRWEGGETQYF
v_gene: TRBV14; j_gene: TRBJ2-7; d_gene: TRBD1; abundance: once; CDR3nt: TGTGCCAGCAGCCCCCGACAGGGGCGGAACGAGCAGTACTTC; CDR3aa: CASSPRQGRNEQYF
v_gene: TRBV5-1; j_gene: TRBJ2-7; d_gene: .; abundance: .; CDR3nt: TGCGCCAGCAGCTTGGTTGGGAGCTCCTACGAGCAGTACTTC; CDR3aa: CASSLVGSSYEQYF
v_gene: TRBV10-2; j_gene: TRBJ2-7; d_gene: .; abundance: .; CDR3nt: TGCGCCAGCAGATTCTCCCTAGCAAACTCCTACGAGCAGTACTTC; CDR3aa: CASRFSLANSYEQYF
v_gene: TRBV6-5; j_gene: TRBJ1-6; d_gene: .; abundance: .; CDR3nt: TGTGCCAGCAGTCTTCAGGGGTATCGATCACCCCTCCACTTT; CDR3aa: CASSLQGYRSPLHF
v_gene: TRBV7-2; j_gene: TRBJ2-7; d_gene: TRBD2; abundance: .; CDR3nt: TGTGCCAGCAGCTTAGCGGGGTGGGGGGGACGCTACGAGCAGTACTTC; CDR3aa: CASSLAGWGGRYEQYF
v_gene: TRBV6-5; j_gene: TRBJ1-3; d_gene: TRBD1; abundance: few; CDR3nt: TGTGCCAGCAGTTATGGACAGGGGGCTGATGGAAACACCATATATTTT; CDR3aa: CASSYGQGADGNTIYF
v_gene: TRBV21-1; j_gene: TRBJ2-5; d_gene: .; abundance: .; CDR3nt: TGTGCCAGCAGCAAAGTTTGTCTCGCTAACAGGCTCGGATGGACCCAGTACTTC; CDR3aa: CASSKVCLANRLGWTQYF
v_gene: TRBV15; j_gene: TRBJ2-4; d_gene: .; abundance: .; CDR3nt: TGTGCCACCAGCAGAGATCCCGGGGTAGCCAAAAACATTCAGTACTTC; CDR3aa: CATSRDPGVAKNIQYF
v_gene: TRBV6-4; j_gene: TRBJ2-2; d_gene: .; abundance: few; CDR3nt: TGTGCCAGCAGTGACTCAGGGGGAGCGGCCACCGGGGAGCTGTTTTTT; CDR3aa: CASSDSGGAATGELFF
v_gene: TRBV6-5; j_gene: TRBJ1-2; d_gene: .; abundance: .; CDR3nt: TGTGCCAGCAGTTACCGGGGTGGAACGGGCGGCTACACCTTC; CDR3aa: CASSYRGGTGGYTF
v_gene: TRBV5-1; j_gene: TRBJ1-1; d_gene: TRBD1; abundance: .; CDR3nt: TGCGCCAGCAGCCGGACAGGGGGCAACACTGAAGCTTTCTTT; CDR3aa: CASSRTGGNTEAFF
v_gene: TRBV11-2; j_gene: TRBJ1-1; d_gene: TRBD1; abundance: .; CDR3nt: TGTGCCAGCAGGGCTGAACAGGGGGTTATCACTGAAGCTTTCTTT; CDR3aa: CASRAEQGVITEAFF
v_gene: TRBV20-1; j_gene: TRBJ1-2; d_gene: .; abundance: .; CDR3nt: TGCAGCCCTGGGGGGGCGCGTGGCTACACCTTC; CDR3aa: CSPGGARGYTF
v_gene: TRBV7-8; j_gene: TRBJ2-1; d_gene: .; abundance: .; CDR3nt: TGTGCCAGCAGCTTAGGGAGGAATGAGCAGTTCTTC; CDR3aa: CASSLGRNEQFF
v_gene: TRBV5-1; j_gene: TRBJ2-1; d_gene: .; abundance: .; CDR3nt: TGCGCCAGCAGCTTGGTAGCGGCAAACAATGAGCAGTTCTTC; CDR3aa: CASSLVAANNEQFF
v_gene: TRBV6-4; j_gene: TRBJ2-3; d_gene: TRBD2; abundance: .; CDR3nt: TGTGCCAGCAGTAATAGCGGGGGGCGCACAGATACGCAGTATTTT; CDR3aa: CASSNSGGRTDTQYF
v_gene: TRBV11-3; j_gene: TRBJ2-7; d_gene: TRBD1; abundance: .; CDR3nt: TGTGCCAGCAGCTTAGGGGGGACAGTTATGTCTGAGCAGTACTTC; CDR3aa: CASSLGGTVMSEQYF
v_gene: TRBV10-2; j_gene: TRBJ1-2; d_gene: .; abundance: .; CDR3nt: TGCGCCAGCAGTGAGGCAGTTGGCGGGTATGGCTACACCTTC; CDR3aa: CASSEAVGGYGYTF
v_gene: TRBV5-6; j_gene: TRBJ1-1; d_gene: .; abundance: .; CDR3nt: TGTGCCAGCAGCTTTAGGGGCGGGAACACTGAAGCTTTCTTT; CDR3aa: CASSFRGGNTEAFF
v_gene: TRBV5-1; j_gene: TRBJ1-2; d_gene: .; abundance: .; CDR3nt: TGCGCCAGCAGCACCCCTGAAGGGGCCTATGGCTACACCTTC; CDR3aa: CASSTPEGAYGYTF
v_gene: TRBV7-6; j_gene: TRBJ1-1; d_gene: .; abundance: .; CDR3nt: TGTGCCAGCAGCCCCCCATATGGGGGGGGAAAGGGAGCTTTCTTT; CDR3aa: CASSPPYGGGKGAFF
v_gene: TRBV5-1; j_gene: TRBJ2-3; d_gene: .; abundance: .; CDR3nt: TGCGCCAGCAGCGTTGGGTCAGGTAACCGACGGCAGTATTTT; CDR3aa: CASSVGSGNRRQYF
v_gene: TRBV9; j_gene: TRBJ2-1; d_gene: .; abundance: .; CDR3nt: TGTGCCAGCAGCGTGAATCTCCTTACATCTAATGAGCAGTTCTTC; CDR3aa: CASSVNLLTSNEQFF
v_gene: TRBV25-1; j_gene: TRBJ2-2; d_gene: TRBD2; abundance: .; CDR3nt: TGTGCCAGCAGTGAAGGACTAGCGGACACCGGGGAGCTGTTTTTT; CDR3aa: CASSEGLADTGELFF
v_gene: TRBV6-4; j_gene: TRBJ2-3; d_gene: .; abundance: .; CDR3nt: TGTGCCAGCAGCTCGTCAGGGGAGACAGATACGCAGTATTTT; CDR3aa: CASSSSGETDTQYF
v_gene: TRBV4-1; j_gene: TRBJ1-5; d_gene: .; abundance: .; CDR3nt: TGCGCCAGCAGCCAAGGAATAGCCGAGCTCCAGCATTTT; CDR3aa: CASSQGIAELQHF
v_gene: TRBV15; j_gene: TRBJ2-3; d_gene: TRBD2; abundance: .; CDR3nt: TGTGCCACCAGCAGACCCGGTTCGCGGGGGGGCCCCACAGATACGCAGTATTTT; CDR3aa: CATSRPGSRGGPTDTQYF
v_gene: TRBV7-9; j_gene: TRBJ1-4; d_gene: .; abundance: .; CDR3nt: TGTGCCAGCACCCCGGGAGATTCAACTAATGAAAAACTGTTTTTT; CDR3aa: CASTPGDSTNEKLFF
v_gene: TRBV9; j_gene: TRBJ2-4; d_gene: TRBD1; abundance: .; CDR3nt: TGTGCCAGCAGCATGGGACAGGGACACCGGAGAGCCCTAGCCAAAAACATTCAGTACTTC; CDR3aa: CASSMGQGHRRALAKNIQYF
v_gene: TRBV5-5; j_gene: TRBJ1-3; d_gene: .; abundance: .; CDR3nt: TGTGCCAGCAGCTTGAACTTGGACAGCTCTGGAAACACCATATATTTT; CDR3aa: CASSLNLDSSGNTIYF
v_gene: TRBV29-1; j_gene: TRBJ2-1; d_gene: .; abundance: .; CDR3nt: TGCAGCGTGGGTGCAGGCAGGAATGAGCAGTTCTTC; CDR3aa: CSVGAGRNEQFF
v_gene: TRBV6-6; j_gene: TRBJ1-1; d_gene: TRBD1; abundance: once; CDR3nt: TGTGCCAGCAGTCCGACAGGGGGCGTCACTGAAGCTTTCTTT; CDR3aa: CASSPTGGVTEAFF
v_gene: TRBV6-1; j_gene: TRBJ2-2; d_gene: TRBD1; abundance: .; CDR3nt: TGTGCCAGCAGTACGGACAGGGGGGACACCGGGGAGCTGTTTTTT; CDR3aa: CASSTDRGDTGELFF
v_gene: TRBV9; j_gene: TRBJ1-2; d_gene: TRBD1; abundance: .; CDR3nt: TGTGCCAGCAGCGGCCGGGACAGGGTTTATGGCTACACCTTC; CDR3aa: CASSGRDRVYGYTF
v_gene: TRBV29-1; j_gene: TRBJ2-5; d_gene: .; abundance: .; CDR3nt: TGCAGCGTCTCTAGCGCCGGCGGGGAGACCCAGTACTTC; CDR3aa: CSVSSAGGETQYF
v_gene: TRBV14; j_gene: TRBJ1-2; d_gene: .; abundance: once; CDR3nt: TGTGCCAGCAGCCTAGGGGGACCTTTCTATGGCTACACCTTC; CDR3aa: CASSLGGPFYGYTF
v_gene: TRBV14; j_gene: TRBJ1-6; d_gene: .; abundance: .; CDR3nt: TGTGCCAGCAGCCAAGCCCCCTCGCGTAATTCACCCCTCCACTTT; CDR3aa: CASSQAPSRNSPLHF
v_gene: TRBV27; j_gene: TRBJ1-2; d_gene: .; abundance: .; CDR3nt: TGTGCCAGCAGTAGACAGGCCGCCTATGGCTACACCTTC; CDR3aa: CASSRQAAYGYTF
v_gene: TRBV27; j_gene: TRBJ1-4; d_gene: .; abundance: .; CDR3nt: TGTGCCAGCTCTTCCTCAACTAATGAAAAACTGTTTTTT; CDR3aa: CASSSSTNEKLFF
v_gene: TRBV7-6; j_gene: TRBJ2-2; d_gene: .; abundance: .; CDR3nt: TGTGCCAGCGCCCAACAGCTGAACACCGGGGAGCTGTTTTTT; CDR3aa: CASAQQLNTGELFF
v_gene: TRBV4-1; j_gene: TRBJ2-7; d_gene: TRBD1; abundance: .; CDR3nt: TGCGCCAGCAGCCATCCCGGACAGGGGACTGCCGGGGGCTCCTACGAGCAGTACTTC; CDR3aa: CASSHPGQGTAGGSYEQYF
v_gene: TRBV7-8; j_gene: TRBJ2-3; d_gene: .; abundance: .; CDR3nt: TGTGCCAGCAGCTTACTTTCGCGCGGCACAGATACGCAGTATTTT; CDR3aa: CASSLLSRGTDTQYF
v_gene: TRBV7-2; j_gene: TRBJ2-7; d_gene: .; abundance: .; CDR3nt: TGTGCCAGCAGCCACTCTGCCACAGTCGCCACCTACGAGCAGTACTTC; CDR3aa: CASSHSATVATYEQYF
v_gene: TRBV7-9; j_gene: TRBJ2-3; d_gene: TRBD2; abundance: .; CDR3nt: TGTGCCAGCAGCTTAAGGGGGACTAGCGGGGGGGCAGATACGCAGTATTTT; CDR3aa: CASSLRGTSGGADTQYF
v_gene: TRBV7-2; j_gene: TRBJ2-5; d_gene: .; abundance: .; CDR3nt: TGTGCCAGCAGCCCCCTAGCCAGCGGAGAGACCCAGTACTTC; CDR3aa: CASSPLASGETQYF
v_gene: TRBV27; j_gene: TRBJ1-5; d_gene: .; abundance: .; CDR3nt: TGTGCCAGCAGTCCTGGCGGGACTCAGCCCCAGCATTTT; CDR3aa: CASSPGGTQPQHF